The 26 T cell receptor beta chains in this list originate from one sample, sequenced in a study of beta chain features in type 1 diabetes. The isolated RNA, all of it, was reverse transcribed, so expressed TCRB transcripts were what got sequenced. Sequencing used immunoSEQ multiplex PCR; TCRdb keeps in-frame clones, though not all of them. The sample yields 450,000 to 600,000 clones, around 30% seen once. Source material: naive CD4+ T cells from blood. These receptors all stem from a man younger than 30 in good health.

The V and J genes are TRBV29-1 and TRBJ1-4; D perhaps matches TRBD1 (5 bases). The CDR3 totals 13 residues. CDR1 and CDR2 (germline): SQVTM, ANQGSEA. Trimming stripped 5 bases from V and 7 bases from J, with 14 bases between. CDR3 DNA sequence: TGCAGCGTTCAAGGACAATTCGGTGAAAAACTGTTTTTT. Amino acids: CSVQGQFGEKLFF.

The chain recombines TRBV30 with TRBJ2-2; D unclear. The ends were cut back, 4 bases at V and 3 bases at J, with 6 bases in the middle. The CDR3 runs to 12 residues. Germline assignment: CDR1 GTSNPN and CDR2 SVGIG (reference sequence). Written as DNA, the CDR3 is TGTGCCTGGAACCGAGACACCGGGGAGCTGTTTTTT. As protein: CAWNRDTGELFF.

This rearrangement joins TRBV4-3 to TRBJ1-4; D is unresolved. The V end was cut by 4 bases, the J end by 0 bases, with 6 bases between. CDR3 length: 14 amino acids. Germline-derived CDR1 and CDR2 are LGHNA and YSLEER. CDR3 bases: TGCGCCAGCAGCCGTTGGGCAACTAATGAAAAACTGTTTTTT. This gives the protein CASSRWATNEKLFF.

This clone was seen more than once but under ten times. The gene calls are TRBV7-9 and TRBJ1-4; unclear D gene. V lost 5 bases and J lost 3, with 7 bases in between. The CDR3 has 13 residues. Germline CDR1 and CDR2: SEHNR and FQNEAQ (reference sequence). CDR3 coding DNA: TGTGCCAGCAGCCCAGGACCTAATGAAAAACTGTTTTTT. Encoded protein: CASSPGPNEKLFF.

This clone was detected a few times. The V and J genes are TRBV9 and TRBJ2-1, with 11 bases that match TRBD2. CDR1 is SGDLS and CDR2 is YYNGEE in the germline V gene. The CDR3 totals 16 residues. With 4 bases clipped from V and 4 bases from J, the junction kept 7 bases outside the gene matches. This chain's CDR3 is CASSPLGLAAYNEQFF. The CDR3 DNA follows: TGTGCCAGCAGCCCCTTGGGACTAGCGGCGTACAATGAGCAGTTCTTC.

The J gene is TRBJ2-1, the V gene TRBV14; D may match TRBD1 or TRBD2 (5 bases each). Per the germline V gene, CDR1 is SGHDN and CDR2 is FVKESK. CDR3 length: 14 amino acids. Trimming removed 4 bases from V and 4 bases from J, with 11 bases in between. The CDR3, as DNA: TGTGCCAGCAGCCGCCGGGACCAGTACAATGAGCAGTTCTTC. Residues: CASSRRDQYNEQFF. Full variable domain (missing parts from reference TRBV14 and TRBJ2-1): EAGVTQFPSHSVIEKGQTVTLRCDPISGHDNLYWYRRVMGKEIKFLLHFVKESKQDESGMPNNRFLAERTGGTYSTLKVQPAELEDSGVYFCASSRRDQYNEQFFGPGTRLTVL.

This clone showed up just a few times. V usage is TRBV7-6 and J usage is TRBJ2-1, with 9 bases matching TRBD2. The CDR3 extends over 15 amino acids. Germline-derived CDR1 and CDR2 are SGHVS and FNYEAQ. The J segment lost 9 bases and the V segment lost 5 bases, leaving 11 bases of the junction unmatched. CDR3 DNA: TGTGCCAGCAGCCGCGCGGCTAGCGGGATCGGTGAGCAGTTCTTC. Its protein product is CASSRAASGIGEQFF.

This clone was counted a few times. CDR3 in amino acids: CASSLDGTSGTFEQFF. The CDR3, as DNA: TGTGCCAGCAGCTTAGACGGGACTAGCGGGACATTTGAGCAGTTCTTC. J is TRBJ2-1 and V is TRBV7-9, with TRBD2 identical over 13 bases. The CDR3 has 16 amino acids. V was pared by 1 base and J by 9 bases, with 6 bases of the junction left unmatched. CDR1 and CDR2 (germline): SEHNR, FQNEAQ (reference sequence). Filled out from reference TRBV7-9 and TRBJ2-1, the complete variable domain reads DTGVSQNPRHKITKRGQNVTFRCDPISEHNRLYWYRQTLGQGPEFLTYFQNEAQLEKSRLLSDRFSAERPKGSFSTLEIQRTEQGDSAMYLCASSLDGTSGTFEQFFGPGTRLTVL.

V usage is TRBV4-3 and J usage is TRBJ2-7; 7 bases line up with TRBD2. The germline V gene encodes CDR1 LGHNA and CDR2 YSLEER. This CDR3 has 15 residues. After removal of 5 bases from V and 3 bases from J, the junction contained 10 bases not matched to a gene. CDR3 amino acids: CASSFGTNENYEQYF. For the CDR3, the DNA is TGCGCCAGCAGCTTCGGGACTAACGAGAACTACGAGCAGTACTTC.

This clone has more than one count but fewer than ten. The J gene is TRBJ2-1, the V gene TRBV19; D is unresolved. The CDR3 runs to 13 residues. The V gene lost 2 bases and the J gene lost 8 bases, with 10 bases spanning the gap. CDR1 is LNHDA and CDR2 is SQIVND in the germline V gene (reference sequence). The CDR3 sequence: CASSISGWDEQFF. CDR3 coding DNA: TGTGCCAGTAGTATATCAGGTTGGGATGAGCAGTTCTTC.

This clone came up a few times. This chain links TRBV15 with TRBJ2-1; TRBD1 matches 9 bases. Germline CDR1 is LNHNV and CDR2 is YYDKDF (reference sequence). The V gene end was trimmed by 5 bases and the J gene end by 7 bases; junction bases not matched to a gene: 9. The CDR3 has 15 residues. For the CDR3, the DNA is TGTGCCACCAGCGTGGGACAGGGAAAGGGGAATGAGCAGTTCTTC. Translating gives CATSVGQGKGNEQFF.

This chain links TRBV7-9 with TRBJ2-5; 9 nucleotides agree with TRBD1. J gave up 2 bases and V 3 bases, and 4 bases lay outside the gene matches. CDR1 and CDR2 (germline): SEHNR, FQNEAQ (reference sequence). This CDR3 is built from 15 residues. Here the CDR3 DNA reads TGTGCCAGCAGCTTGGACAGGGGCCGTCAAGAGACCCAGTACTTC. It specifies CASSLDRGRQETQYF.

This clone was counted a few times. The chain employs TRBV19 and TRBJ2-3; D remains ambiguous. V was pared by 2 bases and J by 5 bases, with 8 bases between. The V gene's germline CDR1 is LNHDA and CDR2 SQIVND (reference sequence). The CDR3 consists of 13 residues. CDR3 in amino acids: CASSITLEDTQYF. DNA for the CDR3: TGTGCCAGTAGTATAACCCTCGAAGATACGCAGTATTTT. The full variable domain, rest sourced from reference TRBV19 and TRBJ2-3, is DGGITQSPKYLFRKEGQNVTLSCEQNLNHDAMYWYRQDPGQGLRLIYYSQIVNDFQKGDIAEGYSVSREKKESFPLTVTSAQKNPTAFYLCASSITLEDTQYFGPGTRLTVL.

This rearrangement joins TRBV19 to TRBJ2-1, with 7 bases lining up with TRBD1. The CDR3 totals 16 residues. From germline, CDR1 is LNHDA and CDR2 SQIVND (reference sequence). The ends lost 3 bases at V and 1 base at J; junction bases unmatched: 6. CDR3 sequence (DNA): TGTGCCAGTAGTATTAAGGGGGCATTGTCCTACAATGAGCAGTTCTTC. Its protein is CASSIKGALSYNEQFF.

This rearrangement joins TRBV30 to TRBJ2-2; tentative D call: TRBD2 (6 bases). The CDR3 extends over 14 amino acids. CDR1 and CDR2 from the germline V gene are GTSNPN and SVGIG (reference sequence). Trimming left V 5 bases short and J 7 bases short, with 17 bases between. The CDR3 loop is CAWRQRRGDGELFF. CDR3 coding DNA: TGTGCCTGGCGCCAGCGGAGGGGCGACGGGGAGCTGTTTTTT.

This clone was seen only a few times. V usage is TRBV10-3 and J usage is TRBJ2-1; the D gene is possibly TRBD1 (6 bases). Trimming stripped 2 bases from V and 7 bases from J, with 15 bases between. Per germline, CDR1 ENHRY and CDR2 SYGVKD. The CDR3 has 15 amino acids. CDR3 nucleotide sequence: TGTGCCATCAGTGAGCAGGGGCCAGTGGGTAATGAGCAGTTCTTC. Translated, it gives CAISEQGPVGNEQFF.

This clone has more than one count but fewer than ten. The V gene is TRBV27, the J gene TRBJ2-3, with 7 nucleotides matching TRBD2. Losses at the gene ends were 3 bases for V and 0 bases for J; bases not matched to a gene: 12. This CDR3 has 18 residues. Germline lookup yields CDR1 MNHEY and CDR2 SMNVEV (reference sequence). This CDR3 is CASSLVPPRLASTDTQYF. In DNA, the CDR3 is TGTGCCAGCAGTTTGGTTCCCCCACGACTAGCTAGCACAGATACGCAGTATTTT.

This clone was seen only a few times. The V and J genes are TRBV29-1 and TRBJ2-2; D is unclear. The CDR3 runs 13 residues. The germline gives CDR1 SQVTM, CDR2 ANQGSEA. The V and J ends lost 2 bases and 4 bases respectively, with 8 bases between them. CDR3 nucleotides: TGCAGCGTTGAACCCGGGTCCACCGGGGAGCTGTTTTTT. It encodes CSVEPGSTGELFF.

In this sample, this clone turned up a few times. The V call is TRBV25-1, the J call TRBJ2-1; TRBD1 matches at 7 bases. The CDR3 is 14 residues long. Germline V gives CDR1 MGHDK, CDR2 SYGVNS. V lost 5 bases to trimming and J lost 8 bases; unmatched junction nucleotides: 9. The CDR3 is CASSFLDRFHEQFF. CDR3 nucleotides: TGTGCCAGCAGTTTCTTGGACAGGTTCCATGAGCAGTTCTTC.

The chain couples TRBV23-1 to TRBJ2-1, with D possibly matching TRBD2 (5 bases). TRBV23-1 is an open reading frame whose function is uncertain. V was cut by 4 bases and J by 0 bases, with 10 bases left in between. The CDR3 consists of 15 residues. CDR3: CASSRTGSSYNEQFF. The DNA for the CDR3 is TGCGCCAGCAGTCGGACTGGCAGCTCCTACAATGAGCAGTTCTTC.

This clone occurred a few times. The chain joins TRBV7-9 to TRBJ2-3, with 9 bases lining up with TRBD2. This CDR3 region has 15 residues. Per the germline V gene, CDR1 is SEHNR and CDR2 is FQNEAQ (reference sequence). V was pared by 3 bases and J by 1 base, with 2 bases of the junction left unmatched. CDR3 loop: CASSFTSGRTDTQYF. CDR3 in DNA: TGTGCCAGCAGCTTCACTAGCGGGCGCACAGATACGCAGTATTTT.

The CDR3 loop is CAINPGGTGNTIYF. The CDR3 region has the DNA TGTGCCATCAATCCAGGGGGTACTGGAAACACCATATATTTT. The V and J genes are TRBV10-3 and TRBJ1-3; 7 bases agree with TRBD1. The CDR3 has 14 residues. CDR1 is ENHRY, CDR2 SYGVKD, per germline. After removal of 7 bases from V and 2 bases from J, the junction contained 5 bases not matched to a gene.

The rearrangement joins TRBV7-9 to TRBJ2-7, with 7 bases aligning to TRBD2. The germline gives CDR1 SEHNR, CDR2 FQNEAQ (reference sequence). Germline trimming cut 5 bases from V and 3 bases from J; bases unmatched to any gene: 4. This CDR3 comprises 13 residues. Here the CDR3 reads CASSRGGGYEQYF. In DNA form, the CDR3 reads TGTGCCAGCAGCCGCGGCGGGGGCTACGAGCAGTACTTC.

In this sample, this clone turned up a few times. The rearrangement links TRBV25-1 to TRBJ2-1; D unresolved. This CDR3 has 15 residues. V was pared by 4 bases and J by 0 bases, with 10 bases between. The germline gives CDR1 MGHDK, CDR2 SYGVNS. The CDR3 DNA reads TGTGCCAGCAGTGGGAGACCGAGCTCCTACAATGAGCAGTTCTTC. Its translation: CASSGRPSSYNEQFF.

In this sample, this clone turned up a few times. The sample carries other DNA sequences with the same CDR3. The chain has TRBV9 and TRBJ2-5; D uncertain. The germline gives CDR1 SGDLS, CDR2 YYNGEE. This CDR3 is 14 amino acids long. V was shortened by 0 bases and J by 1 base, with 7 bases between the two germline ends. In DNA, the CDR3 is TGTGCCAGCAGCGTAGACCCCAGCCAAGAGACCCAGTACTTC. Translation: CASSVDPSQETQYF.

V and J are TRBV6-6 and TRBJ1-5, with TRBD1 as a possible D gene (6 bases). Trimming took off 0 bases at V and 6 bases at J, with 12 bases between the two ends. Per germline, CDR1 MNHNY and CDR2 SVGAGI (reference sequence). The CDR3 spans 15 residues. This chain's CDR3 is CASSYSPTGPQPQHF. CDR3 nucleotides: TGTGCCAGCAGTTACTCGCCCACAGGGCCTCAGCCCCAGCATTTT.